A selection of T cell receptor beta chains follows, all from one sample in a study of blood T cell repertoires in COVID-19. The assay was immunoSEQ multiplex PCR, and TCRdb's table has in-frame clones only and misses some. The data show a few hundred thousand clones, approximately 82% seen once. Sequenced: peripheral blood. The receptor source for this set is a human donor in a cohort sampled during active COVID-19. CDR3s include the opening cysteine and the closing phenylalanine or tryptophan. The D gene is left open where the match is weak. Part of the rows lack a size; the others show once, few, many or a class for expanded clones.

d_gene	v_gene	j_gene	abundance	CDR3nt	CDR3aa
.	TRBV19	TRBJ2-2	.	TGTGCCAGTAGTATCACCGGGATCGGGAGTGCCGGGGAGCTGTTTTTT	CASSITGIGSAGELFF
.	TRBV12-5	TRBJ1-4	.	TGTGCTAGTGGTCCCTCCCGGGAAAATGAAAAACTGTTTTTT	CASGPSRENEKLFF
.	TRBV29-1	TRBJ1-1	.	TGCAGCGCCCTTATAATGAACACTGAAGCTTTCTTT	CSALIMNTEAFF
.	TRBV12-3/TRBV12-4	TRBJ2-1	.	TGTGCCAGCAGCCCCAGCAATGAGCAGTTCTTC	CASSPSNEQFF
.	TRBV28	TRBJ1-1	.	TGTGCCAGCAGTTCACCCTTCCTCGGGGGCACTGAAGCTTTCTTT	CASSSPFLGGTEAFF
TRBD2	TRBV6-5	TRBJ2-5	.	TGTGCCAGCAGTCCTACCGGGACTAGCGTAGAGACCCAGTACTTC	CASSPTGTSVETQYF
TRBD2	TRBV11-3	TRBJ2-1	.	TGTGCCAGCAGCTACCGGACTAGCGGGAATAATGAGCAGTTCTTC	CASSYRTSGNNEQFF
.	TRBV10-3	TRBJ2-7	.	TGTGCCATCAGTTCCATATCGGGAGTGAACTACGAGCAGTACTTC	CAISSISGVNYEQYF
TRBD2	TRBV11-2	TRBJ2-5	.	TGTGCCAGCAGCTTAGATCCCGGGAGGGGGGAGACCCAGTACTTC	CASSLDPGRGETQYF
TRBD2	TRBV5-4	TRBJ2-7	.	TGTGCCAGCAGCTTGTTACGCGGGAGGGCCGAGCAGTACTTC	CASSLLRGRAEQYF
.	TRBV27	TRBJ2-7	.	TGTGCCAGCAGTTTAATTTCAGGGATCTACGAGCAGTACTTC	CASSLISGIYEQYF
TRBD1	TRBV19	TRBJ2-2	.	TGTGCCAGTAGTACGGGGACAGTGAGAAGAGCGGGGGAGCTGTTTTTT	CASSTGTVRRAGELFF
TRBD1	TRBV27	TRBJ2-2	.	TGTGCCAGCAGTCCCGGGACAGGGGGGATCGGGGAGCTGTTTTTT	CASSPGTGGIGELFF
TRBD2	TRBV30	TRBJ2-3	.	TGTGCCTGGAGTTCGCCCGGGACTAGCGGGGAGACAGATACGCAGTATTTT	CAWSSPGTSGETDTQYF
.	TRBV27	TRBJ2-3	.	TGTGCCAGCAGTCCAGGGTTGCTGGGCACAGATACGCAGTATTTT	CASSPGLLGTDTQYF
.	TRBV4-1	TRBJ2-7	few	TGCGCCAGCAGCCAAGAGCTGGGCAGCTACGAGCAGTACTTC	CASSQELGSYEQYF
.	TRBV18	TRBJ1-1	.	TGTGCCAGCTCACTTACTTCACAGGGATACAACACTGAAGCTTTCTTT	CASSLTSQGYNTEAFF
.	TRBV2	TRBJ2-1	.	TGTGCCAGCAGCGTTGGGACTTACAATGAGCAGTTCTTC	CASSVGTYNEQFF
.	TRBV4-2	TRBJ2-2	.	TGTGCCAGCAGCCAGAACCGGGATCAAACCGGGGAGCTGTTTTTT	CASSQNRDQTGELFF
TRBD2	TRBV6-4	TRBJ2-1	.	TGTGCCAGCAGTTTCGGGGGGAACATCAATGAGCAGTTCTTC	CASSFGGNINEQFF
.	TRBV2	TRBJ2-1	.	TGTGCCAACCCAACTCTACAGGGAGATCCCTTGAGGTTCTTC	CANPTLQGDPLRFF
.	TRBV25-1	TRBJ1-4	.	TGTGCCAGCAGTGAACGACAGGAAAATGAAAAACTGTTTTTT	CASSERQENEKLFF
.	TRBV7-9	TRBJ1-4	.	TGTGCCAGCAGCTTAAGCAGGGAGGCTGAAAAACTGTTTTTT	CASSLSREAEKLFF
.	TRBV21-1	TRBJ2-7	.	TGTGCCAGCAGCTCCCAGTTCTACGAGCAGTACTTC	CASSSQFYEQYF
TRBD1	TRBV18	TRBJ2-7	.	TGTGCCAGCTCACAGGGGACAGGGAACGAGCAGTACTTC	CASSQGTGNEQYF
.	TRBV12-3/TRBV12-4	TRBJ1-2	.	TGTGCCAGCAGTTTCTTTCAGGATGGGGGCTACACCTTC	CASSFFQDGGYTF
TRBD2	TRBV19	TRBJ2-2	.	TGTGCCAGTAGTCGTCGTGGGGCTAGCGGGAGTTCGATGGCCGGGGAGCTGTTTTTT	CASSRRGASGSSMAGELFF
.	TRBV6-5	TRBJ1-5	.	TGTGCCAGCAGCCCAGGGATTAATCAGCCCCAGCATTTT	CASSPGINQPQHF
.	TRBV6-4	TRBJ2-5	once	TGTGCCAGCAGTTCGGGGGAGACCCAGTACTTC	CASSSGETQYF
.	TRBV2	TRBJ2-5	.	TGTGCCAGCAGTGGGGGAGGCAGCCACCAAGAGACCCAGTACTTC	CASSGGGSHQETQYF
TRBD2	TRBV7-2	TRBJ2-5	.	TGTGCCAGCAGCCAGAGGACTAGCGGGAGCTTAGGGACCCAGTACTTC	CASSQRTSGSLGTQYF
.	TRBV7-2	TRBJ2-1	.	TGTGCCAGCAGCTTAGTGTCCGGGATAGTTCGGGGTGAGCAGTTCTTC	CASSLVSGIVRGEQFF
TRBD1	TRBV6-5	TRBJ1-1	.	TGTGCCAGCGAGAAGACAGGGCTCCCTGAAGCTTTCTTT	CASEKTGLPEAFF
.	TRBV6-5	TRBJ1-4	once	TGTGCCAGCCCGACAGGCTTTAATGAAAAACTGTTTTTT	CASPTGFNEKLFF
TRBD1	TRBV5-4	TRBJ1-1	.	TGTGCCAGCAGCCCGACAGGGGCTCCTGAAGCTTTCTTT	CASSPTGAPEAFF
TRBD1	TRBV28	TRBJ1-2	.	TGTGCCAGCAGTTTCGGCGGGACAGGGTATGGCTACACCTTC	CASSFGGTGYGYTF
TRBD2	TRBV13	TRBJ2-7	.	TGTGCCAGCAGCACAGGGAGCGGGAGGGCGCGCTACGAGCAGTACTTC	CASSTGSGRARYEQYF
.	TRBV6-5	TRBJ2-2	.	TGTGCCAGCAGCCTCGCGCGGGCGGTGGCCGGGGAGCTGTTTTTT	CASSLARAVAGELFF
TRBD2	TRBV12-3/TRBV12-4	TRBJ2-1	.	TGTGCCAGCACTTCCGGGACTACCAATGAGCAGTTCTTC	CASTSGTTNEQFF
.	TRBV18	TRBJ2-1	.	TGTGCCAGCTCTCGAACTAATGAGCAGTTCTTC	CASSRTNEQFF
TRBD2	TRBV5-1	TRBJ2-1	.	TGCGCCAGCAGCTTCTACTCGGGGGGCAATGAGCAGTTCTTC	CASSFYSGGNEQFF
.	TRBV12-3/TRBV12-4	TRBJ1-1	.	TGTGCCAGCACCTCGGGGGGGTGGACTGAAGCTTTCTTT	CASTSGGWTEAFF
TRBD2	TRBV3-1/TRBV3-2	TRBJ2-7	.	TGTGCCAGCAGCCAAGATCATTTTGCAGGGGCTAGCGGGCTACGAGGGCAGTACTTC	CASSQDHFAGASGLRGQYF
TRBD1	TRBV27	TRBJ2-5	.	TGTGCCATCAGGACAGGGGAGACCCAGTACTTC	CAIRTGETQYF
TRBD1	TRBV5-1	TRBJ1-2	.	TGCGCCTCCGGGGGACAGAGCTATGGCTACACCTTC	CASGGQSYGYTF
.	TRBV24-1	TRBJ2-5	.	TGTGCCACCGGGAATCGGGGAGGTACGGTCGAGACCCAGTACTTC	CATGNRGGTVETQYF